One T cell receptor (beta chain) is described in this entry. With MiXCR, TCRdb reprocessed the PCR reads. The profile covers over 30,000 clones, with 25% to 30% appearing a single time and 7.8% taken by the ten largest. These data belong to a study of metastatic and nonmetastatic thyroid tumors. All patients reached thyroid surgery having received no treatment beforehand. Germline loops: CDR1 SGHAT, CDR2 FQNNGV. Trimming stripped 0 bases from V and 5 bases from J, with 11 bases between. This CDR3 has 15 amino acids. Material for sequencing was blood. The V call is TRBV11-2, the J call TRBJ2-1, with D perhaps assigned TRBD1 or TRBD2 (5 bases each). This TCR was sampled from a female donor with papillary thyroid cancer or a benign thyroid nodule (not recorded which). Some clones in this sample may be carry-over from other donors' samples. CDR3: CASSLEGRSNNEQFF. The CDR3 DNA sequence: TGTGCCAGCAGCTTAGAGGGACGTTCCAACAATGAGCAGTTCTTC.